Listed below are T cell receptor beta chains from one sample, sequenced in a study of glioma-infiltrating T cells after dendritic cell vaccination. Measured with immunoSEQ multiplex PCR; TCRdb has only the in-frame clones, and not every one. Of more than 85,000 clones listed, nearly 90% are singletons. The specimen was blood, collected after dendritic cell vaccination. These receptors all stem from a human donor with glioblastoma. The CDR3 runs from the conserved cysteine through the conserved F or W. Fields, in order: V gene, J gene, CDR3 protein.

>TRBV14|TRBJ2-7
CASSGAGTVEQYF
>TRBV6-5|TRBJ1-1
CASSSGGGEAFF
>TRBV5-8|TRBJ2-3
CASSLRGGRADTQYF
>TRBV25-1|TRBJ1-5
CASSVNSNQPQHF
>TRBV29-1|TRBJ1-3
CSVQEVAGVSGNTIYF
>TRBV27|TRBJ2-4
CASGPGGRGSQNIQYF
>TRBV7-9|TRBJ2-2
CASRPRGLANTGELFF
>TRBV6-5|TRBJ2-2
CAAKVGGAGELFF
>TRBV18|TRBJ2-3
CASSPSDTQYF
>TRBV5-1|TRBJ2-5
CASSFGRGQETQYF
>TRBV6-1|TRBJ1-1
CASDESDSRNTEAFF
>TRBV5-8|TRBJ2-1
CASSSERGGSYNEQFF
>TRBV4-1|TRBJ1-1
CASSQVVGMAEAFF
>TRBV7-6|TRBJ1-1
CASSLAPRGGEAFF
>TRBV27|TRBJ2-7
CASRLQEGSYEQYF
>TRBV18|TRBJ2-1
CASSPTGRSYNEQFF
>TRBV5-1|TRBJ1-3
CASSLSRGSGNTIYF
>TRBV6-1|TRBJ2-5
CASMLGPQETQYF
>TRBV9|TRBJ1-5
CASSDTGSSNQPQHF
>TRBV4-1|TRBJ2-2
CASRRTGTGELFF
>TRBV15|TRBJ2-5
CATSRGGGGAGETQYF
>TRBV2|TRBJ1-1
CASNYFQGTEAFF
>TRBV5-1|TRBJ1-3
CASSMTGDGNTIYF
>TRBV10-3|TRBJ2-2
CAIGKAGAADTGELFF
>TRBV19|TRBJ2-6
CASSTPGTGGSGANVLTF
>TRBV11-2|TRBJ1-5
CASSSGSNQPQHF
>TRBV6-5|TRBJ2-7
CASRTGTGGYEQYF
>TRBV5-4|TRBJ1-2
CASSLDRESYGYTF
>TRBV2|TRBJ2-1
CASSTGTGSGNEQFF
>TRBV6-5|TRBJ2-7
CASALRAGGGYEQYF
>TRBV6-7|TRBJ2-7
CAKKSGSMGEQYF
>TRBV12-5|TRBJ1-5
CASGLGANGNQPQHF
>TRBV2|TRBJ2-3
CASRGLAGEVDTQYF
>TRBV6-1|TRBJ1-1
CASSENRPGTEAFF
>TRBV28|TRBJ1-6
CAGGGFNSPLHF
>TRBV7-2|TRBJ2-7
CASSLGQASSYEQYF
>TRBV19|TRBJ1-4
CATRTGNEKLFF
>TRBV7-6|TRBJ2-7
CASSAGTSGSGYEQYF
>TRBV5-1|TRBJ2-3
CASSFAGPPTDTQYF
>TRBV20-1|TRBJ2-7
CSAGFRGEQYF
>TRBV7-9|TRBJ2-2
CASSRGGRADGELFF
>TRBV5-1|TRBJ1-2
CASSLDRVANGYTF
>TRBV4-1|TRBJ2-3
CASSQAGKDTQYF
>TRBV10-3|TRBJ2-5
CAISLNTGTHQETQYF
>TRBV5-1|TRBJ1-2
CASSWDSTSNYGYTF
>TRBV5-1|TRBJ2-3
CASSLDGSVSDTQYF
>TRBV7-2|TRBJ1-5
CASSLAQTGELQPQHF
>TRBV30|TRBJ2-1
CAWSRTPAYNEQFF
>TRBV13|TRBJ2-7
CASSLGVAGRPYEQYF
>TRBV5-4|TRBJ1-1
CASSPGTGGLVNTEAFF
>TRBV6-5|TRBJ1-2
CASSRTGGPNYGYTF
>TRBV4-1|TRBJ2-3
CASRLGQGGPDTQYF
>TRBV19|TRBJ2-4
CASSTQQGGAKNIQYF
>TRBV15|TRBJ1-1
CATSKGQVNTEAFF